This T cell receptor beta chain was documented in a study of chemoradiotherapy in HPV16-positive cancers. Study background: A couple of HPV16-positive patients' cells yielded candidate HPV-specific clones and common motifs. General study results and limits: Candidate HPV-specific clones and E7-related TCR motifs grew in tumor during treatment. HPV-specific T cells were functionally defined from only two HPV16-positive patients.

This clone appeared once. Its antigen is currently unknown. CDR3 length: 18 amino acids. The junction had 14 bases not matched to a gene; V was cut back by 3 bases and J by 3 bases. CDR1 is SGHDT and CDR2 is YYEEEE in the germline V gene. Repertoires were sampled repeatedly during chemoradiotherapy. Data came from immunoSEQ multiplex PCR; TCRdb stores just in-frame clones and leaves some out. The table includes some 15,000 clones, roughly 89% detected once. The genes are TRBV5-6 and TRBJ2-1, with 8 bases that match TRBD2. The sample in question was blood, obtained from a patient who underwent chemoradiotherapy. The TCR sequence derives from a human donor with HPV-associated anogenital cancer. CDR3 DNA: TGTGCCAGCAGCTCTCCGTACAGTGCGGGAGGCGACTACAATGAGCAGTTCTTC. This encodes CASSSPYSAGGDYNEQFF.